This T cell receptor (beta chain) was captured in a study of OX40 agonist ivuxolimab in advanced cancers. Study as a whole: Recorded diagnoses for dose-escalation patients were hepatocellular carcinoma, melanoma, renal cell or head and neck cancer.

V was cut by 3 bases and J by 3 bases, with 11 bases left in between. Germline V gene sequence: CDR1 SEHNR, CDR2 FQNEAQ (reference sequence). This CDR3 is 14 amino acids long. Clones were sequenced by immunoSEQ multiplex PCR, and TCRdb holds only the in-frame ones, with some missing. Of around 93,000 clones in the sample, about 86% are singletons; the top ten hold around 1.6%. The source material was CD4+ or CD8+ T cells sorted from blood, sampled in a trial of the OX40 agonist ivuxolimab. This clonotype was obtained from an adult with an advanced solid tumor such as melanoma, head and neck, liver or kidney cancer. The V and J genes are TRBV7-9 and TRBJ1-2; D is ambiguous. The CDR3 sequence: CASSLTGAHYGYTF. CDR3 nucleotides: TGTGCCAGCAGCTTGACGGGAGCCCACTATGGCTACACCTTC.